This TCR beta chain originates from a study of prognosis after radiotherapy for stage I lung cancer. Across the study: The study enrolled approximately 13 men and more than 5 women as patients, aged about 50 to 84 with a median of around 74 years. Radiotherapy took the form of SBRT (3 to 5 fractions) with a biologically effective dose of at least 100 Gy.

Germline lookup yields CDR1 SGHTA and CDR2 FQGNSA. CDR3 length equals 15 residues. The J segment lost 0 bases and the V segment lost 6 bases, leaving 5 bases of the junction unmatched. Genomic DNA provided the template from which TCR beta CDR3 was amplified by two-round multiplex PCR. First-round PCR amplification was performed with primers specific to each TRBV and TRBJ gene. In TCRdb, the multiplex PCR reads were re-called with MiXCR into one record per CDR3 protein. The sample shows 50,000 to 75,000 distinct CDR3 sequences, 26% of them seen only once. The starting material was PBMCs, obtained before or after stereotactic body radiation therapy (not recorded which). The sequence was collected from a donor aged 50 or older with non-small cell lung cancer. V is TRBV7-2 and J is TRBJ2-3, with 8 bases fitting TRBD2. CDR3 in amino acids: CASRLGGASTDTQYF. CDR3 nucleotide sequence: TGTGCCAGCAGACTCGGGGGGGCGAGCACAGATACGCAGTATTTT.